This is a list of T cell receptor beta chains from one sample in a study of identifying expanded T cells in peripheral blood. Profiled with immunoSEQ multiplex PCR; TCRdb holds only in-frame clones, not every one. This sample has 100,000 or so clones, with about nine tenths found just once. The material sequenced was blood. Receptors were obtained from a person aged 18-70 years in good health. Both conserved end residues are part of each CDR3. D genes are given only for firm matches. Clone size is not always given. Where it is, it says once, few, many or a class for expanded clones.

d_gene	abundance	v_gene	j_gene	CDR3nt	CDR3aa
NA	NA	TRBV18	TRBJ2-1	TGTGCCAGCTCACCACCAACGGGGAGCTCCTACAATGAGCAGTTCTTC	CASSPPTGSSYNEQFF
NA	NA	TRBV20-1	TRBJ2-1	TGCAGTGCTAGAACAGCGAATGAGCAGTTCTTC	CSARTANEQFF
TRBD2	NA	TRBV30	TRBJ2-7	TGTGCCTGGAGTGTTTGGCGGGGGGCTCTTTACGAGCAGTACTTC	CAWSVWRGALYEQYF
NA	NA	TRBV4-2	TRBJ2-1	TGTGCCAGCAGCCAAGGAGTGGGACTCCTTGATGAGCAGTTCTTC	CASSQGVGLLDEQFF
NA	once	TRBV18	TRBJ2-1	TGTGCCAGCTCACCGTCTAGGGACATGGTCAATGAGCAGTTCTTC	CASSPSRDMVNEQFF
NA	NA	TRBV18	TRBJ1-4	TGTGCCAGCTCATCAACACCGAATGAAAAACTGTTTTTT	CASSSTPNEKLFF
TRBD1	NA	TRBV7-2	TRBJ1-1	TGTGCCAGCAGCTTAGACAGGGGGGGAAACACTGAAGCTTTCTTT	CASSLDRGGNTEAFF
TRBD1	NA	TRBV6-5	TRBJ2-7	TGTGCCAGCAGTTCTATGACAGGGGGTCTGTCCGAGCAGTACTTC	CASSSMTGGLSEQYF
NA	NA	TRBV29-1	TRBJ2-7	TGCAGCGCTCGGGCCGGAACCTACGAGCAGTACTTC	CSARAGTYEQYF
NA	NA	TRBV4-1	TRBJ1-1	TGCGCCAGCAGCCAAGACAGGGGGAACACTGAAGCTTTCTTT	CASSQDRGNTEAFF
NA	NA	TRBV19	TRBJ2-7	TGTGCCCGATGGCCGGGATGGTACGAGCAGTACTTC	CARWPGWYEQYF
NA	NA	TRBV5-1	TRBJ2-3	TGCGCCAGCAGCTTGGTATCGGGGGATACGCAGTATTTT	CASSLVSGDTQYF
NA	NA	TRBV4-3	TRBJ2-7	TGCGCCAGCAGCCAAGGAAGGGGCCTGACCTACGAGCAGTACTTC	CASSQGRGLTYEQYF
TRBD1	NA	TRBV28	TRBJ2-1	TGTGCCAGCAGTAGGACAGGATCCGTCAATGAGCAGTTCTTC	CASSRTGSVNEQFF
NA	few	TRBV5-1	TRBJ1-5	TGCGCCAGCAGCTTGGTGGGGGGACAGCCCCAGCATTTT	CASSLVGGQPQHF
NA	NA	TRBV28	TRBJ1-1	TGTGCCAGCATCTCGGGGCAGCCGAACACTGAAGCTTTCTTT	CASISGQPNTEAFF
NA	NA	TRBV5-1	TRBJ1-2	TGCGCCAGCAGACGACAAGGGACGGAATATGGCTACACCTTC	CASRRQGTEYGYTF
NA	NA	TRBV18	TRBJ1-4	TGTGCCAGCTCACCTCCTAAGGGGGCAACTAATGAAAAACTGTTTTTT	CASSPPKGATNEKLFF
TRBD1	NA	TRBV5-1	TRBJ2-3	TGCGCCAGCAGCTCGGGACAGGGCCCAAGCACAGATACGCAGTATTTT	CASSSGQGPSTDTQYF
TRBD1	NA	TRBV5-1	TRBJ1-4	TGCGCCAGCAGCGGGTTGGGACAGACTAGGAGTGAAAAACTGTTTTTT	CASSGLGQTRSEKLFF
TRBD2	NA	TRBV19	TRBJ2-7	TGTGCCAGTAGTGGGGCAGCGGGGTCCTCCTACGAGCAGTACTTC	CASSGAAGSSYEQYF
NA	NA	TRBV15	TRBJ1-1	TGTGCCACCAGCAGAGAACTCGGGGCTGAAGCTTTCTTT	CATSRELGAEAFF
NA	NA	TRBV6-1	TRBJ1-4	TGTGCCAGCACGGAGGGCACTGCAACTAATGAAAAACTGTTTTTT	CASTEGTATNEKLFF
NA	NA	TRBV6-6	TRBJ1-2	TGTGCCAGCAGGCGGGATAACTATGGCTACACCTTC	CASRRDNYGYTF
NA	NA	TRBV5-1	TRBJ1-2	TGCGCCAGCAGCTGGACAGAGGGATCCTATGGCTACACCTTC	CASSWTEGSYGYTF
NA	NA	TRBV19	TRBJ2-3	TGTGCCAGTAGTATAGATCCGGGGAGCACAGATACGCAGTATTTT	CASSIDPGSTDTQYF
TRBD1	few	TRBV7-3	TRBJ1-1	TGTGCCAGCAGCTCACAGGGGCCGAGCACTGAAGCTTTCTTT	CASSSQGPSTEAFF
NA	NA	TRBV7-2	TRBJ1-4	TGTGCCAGCAGCCCCCAGCGTGAAAAACTGTTTTTT	CASSPQREKLFF
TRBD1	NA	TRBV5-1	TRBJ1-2	TGCGCCAGCTACGGAGGGGGCCCCTACACCTTC	CASYGGGPYTF
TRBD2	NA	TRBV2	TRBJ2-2	TGTGCCAGCAGTGAAGTGGGAGGGAGAGCCGCGAACACCGGGGAGCTGTTTTTT	CASSEVGGRAANTGELFF
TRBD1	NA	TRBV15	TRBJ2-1	TGTGCCACCAGCAGGGTCAGACAGGGTGGGGATGAGCAGTTCTTC	CATSRVRQGGDEQFF
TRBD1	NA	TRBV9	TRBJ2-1	TGTGCCAGCAGCGTGAGGACAGGGTTAATCAATGAGCAGTTCTTC	CASSVRTGLINEQFF
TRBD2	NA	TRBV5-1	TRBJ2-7	TGCGCCAGCAATATGCGGGGGGCCAGGGACGAGCAGTACTTC	CASNMRGARDEQYF